These 28 T cell receptor beta chains were sequenced from one sample in a study of shared clonotypes between healthy human individuals. Assay: immunoSEQ multiplex PCR; the TCRdb copy retains only in-frame clones and omits some. The sample consists of 600,000 to 800,000 clones, 72% of them appearing once. Sequenced input: memory CD4+ T cells sorted from blood. The subset here: CD45RA-negative fraction. The receptors stem from a woman aged 25 to 39 in good health.

The rearrangement uses TRBV18 and TRBJ2-7; the D gene is possibly TRBD1 (6 bases). Germline CDR1 KGHSH, CDR2 LQKENI. V lost 5 bases to trimming and J lost 2 bases, with 10 bases between them. This CDR3 is built from 13 residues. CDR3 sequence: CASSSDSTYEQYF. CDR3 DNA sequence: TGTGCCAGCTCATCGGACAGCACCTACGAGCAGTACTTC.

This chain uses TRBV27 with TRBJ2-2, with 8 bases fitting TRBD1. V gave up 4 bases and J gave up 0 bases; unmatched junction bases: 13. The germline V gene encodes CDR1 MNHEY and CDR2 SMNVEV (reference sequence). This CDR3 is built from 19 residues. The CDR3 spells CASSSRWTGLLANTGELFF. The DNA for the CDR3 is TGTGCCAGCAGTTCCCGATGGACAGGGCTTCTCGCGAACACCGGGGAGCTGTTTTTT.

This chain connects TRBV6-5 to TRBJ1-1; D remains ambiguous. The V end lost 2 bases, the J end lost 0 bases, and 7 bases lay between the germline ends. The CDR3 consists of 14 residues. CDR1 is MNHEY, CDR2 SVGAGI, per germline. The CDR3 here is CASSYGYLNTEAFF. As DNA, the CDR3 is TGTGCCAGCAGTTACGGCTACCTGAACACTGAAGCTTTCTTT.

In its sample, this clone was seen once. CDR3 sequence reads: CASSFLPGSTIAKNIQYF. The CDR3 DNA follows: TGTGCCAGCAGCTTCCTTCCGGGATCTACTATAGCCAAAAACATTCAGTACTTC. The chain couples TRBV7-9 to TRBJ2-4; possible D gene TRBD2, 5 bases. The length of the CDR3 is 18 residues. V gave up 3 bases and J gave up 0 bases, with 18 bases separating them. Per germline, CDR1 SEHNR and CDR2 FQNEAQ (reference sequence).

A few counts support this clone. The chain couples TRBV7-6 to TRBJ1-5; 7 positions match TRBD1. CDR1 and CDR2 from the germline V gene are SGHVS and FNYEAQ. The CDR3 sequence is 20 residues long. V lost 5 bases, J lost 2 bases, and 21 bases stayed unmatched. CDR3 residues: CASSAQPTNRGGVRNQPQHF. The DNA for the CDR3 is TGTGCCAGCAGCGCACAGCCCACTAACAGGGGCGGTGTTCGCAATCAGCCCCAGCATTTT.

This clone was counted a few times. This chain connects TRBV28 to TRBJ2-5; 8 bases align to TRBD1. The CDR3 is 13 residues long. Unmatched junction bases numbered 3, after V lost 4 bases and J lost 5 bases. In germline, CDR1 is MDHEN, CDR2 SYDVKM. The CDR3 coding sequence is TGTGCCAGCAGTTCCAGGGGGCGGGAGACCCAGTACTTC. This encodes CASSSRGRETQYF.

Of note for this clone: Other DNA sequences of this sample code for an identical CDR3. The chain is built from TRBV20-1 and TRBJ2-1; D ambiguous. There are 10 residues in the CDR3. V lost 3 bases to trimming and J lost 6 bases, with 3 bases between them. The germline gives CDR1 DFQATT, CDR2 SNEGSKA (reference sequence). In DNA form, the CDR3 reads TGCAGTGCTAGCAGCAATGAGCAGTTCTTC. The encoded protein is CSASSNEQFF.

This clone was found many times. The chain has TRBV19 and TRBJ1-1; the D is unclear. Trimming took 3 bases from V and 4 from J, leaving 9 bases between them. Germline V CDR1 and CDR2: LNHDA, SQIVND (reference sequence). The CDR3 has 13 residues. In DNA form, the CDR3 reads TGTGCCAGTAGTATCCTTAGGGCCACTGAAGCTTTCTTT. Translation: CASSILRATEAFF.

Comment on this clone: In the same sample, other DNA sequences code for this CDR3. The chain joins TRBV30 to TRBJ2-5; no definite D call. Germline values: CDR1 GTSNPN, CDR2 SVGIG (reference sequence). Trimming stripped 0 bases from V and 5 bases from J, with 4 bases between. The CDR3 has 11 amino acids. CDR3 DNA sequence: TGTGCCTGGAGTGTCTTGGAGACCCAGTACTTC. This sequence encodes CAWSVLETQYF.

The J gene is TRBJ1-3, the V gene TRBV4-1; 8 bases are shared with TRBD1. Trimming cost V 1 base and J 4 bases; bases outside gene matches: 9. CDR1 and CDR2 from the germline V gene are MGHRA and YSYEKL. The CDR3 length is 17 residues. CDR3 coding DNA: TGCGCCAGCAGCCAAGGTGCGGCCAGGGGGCAGGGAAACACCATATATTTT. It codes for CASSQGAARGQGNTIYF.

The chain employs TRBV7-4 and TRBJ2-7; D gene unclear. CDR3 size: 14 residues. CDR1 SGHVT and CDR2 SQSDAQ come from the germline V gene. V lost 1 base, J lost 1 base, and 8 bases lay in between. DNA of the CDR3: TGTGCCAGCAGCTTAGTGGTTAAGTCCTACGAGCAGTACTTC. This encodes CASSLVVKSYEQYF. The full variable domain, its missing parts supplied by reference TRBV7-4 and TRBJ2-7, is GAGVSQSPRYKVAKRGRDVALRCDSISGHVTLYWYRQTLGQGSEVLTYSQSDAQRDKSGRPSGRFSAERPERSVSTLKIQRTEQGDSAVYLCASSLVVKSYEQYFGPGTRLTVT.

V and J are TRBV28 and TRBJ2-7, with 7 bases that match TRBD2. CDR1 is MDHEN and CDR2 is SYDVKM in the germline V gene. The CDR3 runs 16 residues. V lost 2 bases and J lost 6; bases outside the gene matches: 13. The CDR3 sequence: CASSLRPGAGEVEQYF. DNA of the CDR3: TGTGCCAGCAGTTTACGGCCCGGGGCGGGAGAGGTCGAGCAGTACTTC.

The genes are TRBV28 and TRBJ2-7, with a weak D call TRBD1 (6 bases). This CDR3 is built from 12 residues. The germline V gene has CDR1 MDHEN and CDR2 SYDVKM. V lost 2 bases and J lost 6, with 8 bases in between. CDR3 sequence reads: CASSLGGLEQYF. In nucleotides, the CDR3 is TGTGCCAGCAGTTTAGGGGGCCTCGAGCAGTACTTC. The complete variable domain, with remaining parts taken from reference TRBV28 and TRBJ2-7, reads DVKVTQSSRYLVKRTGEKVFLECVQDMDHENMFWYRQDPGLGLRLIYFSYDVKMKEKGDIPEGYSVSREKKERFSLILESASTNQTSMYLCASSLGGLEQYFGPGTRLTVT.

The chain employs TRBV6-1 and TRBJ2-5, with D perhaps TRBD1 or TRBD2 (5 bases each). V was clipped by 11 bases and J by 5 bases, with 15 bases between them. This CDR3 comprises 12 residues. Germline V gene sequence: CDR1 MNHNS, CDR2 SASEGT. In DNA form, the CDR3 reads TGTGCCTTCCGAGGGGCCGGGGAGACCCAGTACTTC. Translation gives CAFRGAGETQYF.

J is TRBJ1-5 and V is TRBV15; D possibly corresponds to TRBD1 (5 bases). The CDR3 covers 14 residues. Germline V gives CDR1 LNHNV, CDR2 YYDKDF (reference sequence). The V gene lost 3 bases and the J gene lost 7 bases, with 13 bases spanning the gap. The CDR3 here is CATSRRGGGQPQHF. The CDR3 region has the DNA TGTGCCACCAGCAGGAGGGGAGGTGGCCAGCCCCAGCATTTT. Variable domain in full (rest from reference TRBV15 and TRBJ1-5): DAMVIQNPRYQVTQFGKPVTLSCSQTLNHNVMYWYQQKSSQAPKLLFHYYDKDFNNEADTPDNFQSRRPNTSFCFLDIRSPGLGDTAMYLCATSRRGGGQPQHFGDGTRLSIL.

The chain employs TRBV2 and TRBJ1-5, with 10 bases lining up with TRBD1. Germline CDR1 reads SNHLY; CDR2 reads FYNNEI. The CDR3 totals 15 residues. Losses at the gene ends were 6 bases for V and 2 bases for J; bases not matched to a gene: 4. This chain's CDR3 is CASSPGTGGNQPQHF. The CDR3 nucleotides read TGTGCCAGCAGCCCAGGGACAGGGGGCAATCAGCCCCAGCATTTT.

A remark on this clone: Germline is not matched at one junction end, which may reflect a read error. The chain links TRBV28 to TRBJ1-5, with D maybe TRBD1 (5 bases). The V gene's germline CDR1 is MDHEN and CDR2 SYDVKM. CDR3 length: 14 amino acids. CDR3 amino acids: CASSLAGTNPPQHF. CDR3 sequence (DNA): TGTGCCAGCAGTTTGGCAGGGACCAATCCGCCCCAGCATTTT.

The J gene is TRBJ2-1, the V gene TRBV28, with D possibly TRBD1 on 5 matching bases. The CDR3 has 15 amino acids. Germline CDR1 is MDHEN and CDR2 is SYDVKM. V was trimmed by 3 bases and J by 4 bases, leaving 13 bases between them. The CDR3 reads CASSLGQTGYNEQFF. The CDR3 nucleotides read TGTGCCAGCAGTTTGGGGCAGACTGGTTACAATGAGCAGTTCTTC.

The chain has TRBV2 and TRBJ2-5; the match to TRBD1 covers 7 bases. The CDR3 runs 14 residues. V dropped 9 bases and J dropped 0; count of bases not matched to a gene: 7. From germline, CDR1 is SNHLY and CDR2 FYNNEI. The CDR3 bases are TGTGCCAGTACGGGACAGTCGTACCAAGAGACCCAGTACTTC. It codes for CASTGQSYQETQYF.

The chain joins TRBV27 to TRBJ1-1; 11 bases line up with TRBD1. The length of the CDR3 is 16 residues. J was trimmed by 0 bases and V by 5 bases; bases with no gene match: 5. Looked up from germline, CDR1 is MNHEY and CDR2 is SMNVEV (reference sequence). The CDR3 nucleotides read TGTGCCAGCAGTCCACGGACAGGGGGCCTGAACACTGAAGCTTTCTTT. Its translation: CASSPRTGGLNTEAFF.

V usage is TRBV23-1 and J usage is TRBJ2-2, with 12 bases matching TRBD1. TRBV23-1 is an ORF, and what it does is uncertain. The CDR3 extends over 21 amino acids. V dropped 2 bases and J dropped 7; count of bases not matched to a gene: 20. The CDR3 DNA reads TGCGCCAGCAGTCAAACCCTGGCGCCCTCCGGGACAGGGGGCTATAACGGGGAGCTGTTTTTT. Encoded protein: CASSQTLAPSGTGGYNGELFF.

A few counts support this clone. The chain uses TRBV15 and TRBJ2-7, with D perhaps matching TRBD1 (5 bases). The CDR3 covers 13 residues. Trimming pared 5 bases from V and 3 bases from J, leaving 11 bases between. Germline V gives CDR1 LNHNV, CDR2 YYDKDF (reference sequence). CDR3 DNA: TGTGCCACCAGCGATGGGGCGAGCTACGAGCAGTACTTC. Translation: CATSDGASYEQYF.

This clone was observed a few times. The genes are TRBV27 and TRBJ1-1; D possibly corresponds to TRBD1 (6 bases). Trimming took 6 bases from V and 7 from J, leaving 15 bases between them. This CDR3 spans 13 amino acids. Germline loops: CDR1 MNHEY, CDR2 SMNVEV (reference sequence). The CDR3 protein is CASSKGGLVEAFF. CDR3 bases: TGTGCCAGCAGCAAGGGGGGGCTCGTTGAAGCTTTCTTT.

This sequence joins TRBV5-1 and TRBJ1-2, with TRBD1 as a possible D gene (5 bases). The ends were cut back, 4 bases at V and 4 bases at J, with 20 bases in the middle. Germline CDR1 reads SGHRS; CDR2 reads YFSETQ. This CDR3 is built from 16 residues. The chain's CDR3 is CASSLSIGDGSYGYTF. The DNA of the CDR3 is TGCGCCAGCAGCCTTTCGATCGGGGACGGTTCCTATGGCTACACCTTC.

This clone was counted many times. The chain uses TRBV11-2 and TRBJ1-2; TRBD1 might be the D (6 bases). Germline values: CDR1 SGHAT, CDR2 FQNNGV. The CDR3 runs to 13 residues. With 0 bases removed from V and 5 bases from J, the gap between germline ends came to 7 bases. CDR3 bases: TGTGCCAGCAGCTTAGAAACAGGGTATGGCTACACCTTC. Translation: CASSLETGYGYTF.

This clone appeared a single time. CDR3 sequence: CASSQGRGAGYGYTF. In nucleotides, the CDR3 is TGCGCCAGCAGCCAAGGAAGGGGCGCGGGCTATGGCTACACCTTC. The V and J genes are TRBV4-1 and TRBJ1-2; D perhaps matches TRBD1 (5 bases). Trimming shortened V by 1 base and J by 4 bases, and 13 bases separated the two germline ends. Germline CDR1 MGHRA, CDR2 YSYEKL. This CDR3 has 15 amino acids.

The chain recombines TRBV6-5 with TRBJ2-4, with TRBD1 matching over 7 bases. V dropped 6 bases and J dropped 0; count of bases not matched to a gene: 5. This CDR3 comprises 15 residues. Germline lookup yields CDR1 MNHEY and CDR2 SVGAGI. CDR3 protein: CASRQGNLAKNIQYF. In nucleotides, the CDR3 is TGTGCCAGCAGACAGGGGAATCTAGCCAAAAACATTCAGTACTTC.

As regards this clone: Additional DNA sequences in this sample encode the identical CDR3. V usage is TRBV19 and J usage is TRBJ2-2; D not certain. V was cut by 0 bases and J by 3 bases, with 5 bases left in between. The CDR3 extends over 14 amino acids. CDR1 is LNHDA, CDR2 SQIVND, per germline (reference sequence). The CDR3 spells CASSIDGYTGELFF. DNA for the CDR3: TGTGCCAGTAGTATAGACGGGTACACCGGGGAGCTGTTTTTT.